This T cell receptor beta chain was sequenced during a study of beta chain features in type 1 diabetes. V trimming: 6 bases; J trimming: 0 bases; junction bases outside the gene matches: 10. The germline gives CDR1 ENHRY, CDR2 SYGVKD. This CDR3 comprises 16 residues. The study's findings and limits: Patients showed naive, central memory and Treg TCRB repertoires that appeared more similar than those of healthy donors. Among all four CD4+ subsets, Type 1 diabetes patients had TCRB CDR3s that were moderately but significantly shorter.

The isolated RNA, all of it, was reverse transcribed, so expressed TCRB transcripts were what got sequenced. The repertoire was sequenced with immunoSEQ multiplex PCR; TCRdb's copy has only in-frame clones and lacks some. The sample consists of around 70,000 clones, about 50% of them appearing once. A single heparinised blood sample, averaging approximately 100 mL, was obtained per donor. Regarding this clone: The antigen remains undetermined.

The rearrangement joins TRBV10-3 to TRBJ2-7, with TRBD2 identical over 8 bases. The sample consisted of central memory CD4+ T cells from blood. This clonotype originated in a young man with type 1 diabetes. The CDR3 loop is CAIRKGVAGPSYEQYF. In nucleotides, the CDR3 is TGTGCCATCAGGAAGGGAGTAGCGGGGCCCTCCTACGAGCAGTACTTC.